The clone carrying this T cell receptor beta chain has just a few counts. Its antigen is unidentified. The record originates from a study of beta chain features in type 1 diabetes. General study points: The study found that naive, central memory and Treg TCRB repertoires appeared more similar in patients than in healthy donors. A potential influence of HLA type upon TCRB rearrangement remained unresolved herein. Fewer insertions but more deletions were seen at VDJ junctions in type 1 diabetes patients. In every one of the four CD4+ subsets, TCRB CDR3s were moderately but significantly shorter in Type 1 diabetes patients.

Isolated RNA was reverse transcribed in full, so expressed TCRB transcripts were sequenced. Produced via immunoSEQ multiplex PCR; TCRdb's table is partial and in-frame only. Seen here are more than 300,000 clones, 10% to 15% observed once, and the top ten hold 0.0095% to 0.012%. The sample taken for sequencing was naive CD4+ T cells from blood. The source of this sequence is a woman aged 18-29 years with type 1 diabetes.

CDR3 nucleotides: TGTGCCAGCAGCTTAGTGGCGGGAGTGGCCTCAGATACGCAGTATTTT. This gives the protein CASSLVAGVASDTQYF. This chain uses TRBV7-8 with TRBJ2-3, with 7 bases matching TRBD2. Trimming at V came to 1 base and at J to 4 bases, leaving 8 bases not matched to a gene. Germline assignment: CDR1 SGHVS and CDR2 FQNEAQ. The CDR3 has 16 amino acids.